This T cell receptor beta chain was recorded in a study of early T cells in non-severe SARS-CoV-2 infection. On the study more broadly: Sequencing targeted bulk RNA from unsorted whole blood, leaving chains unpaired. Study-level findings and limits: Missing private and CD4 specificities, VDJdb matching favored anti-spike CD8 responses.

As part of library construction, unique molecular identifiers were attached to individual cDNA molecules. TCRdb passed the 5' RACE reads through MiXCR, listing each CDR3 protein once. The sample has approximately 84,000 distinct CDR3 sequences; about 16% are singletons. With regard to this clonotype: Its specificity is not known.

CDR1 DFQATT and CDR2 SNEGSKA come from the germline V gene (reference sequence). CDR3 length: 14 amino acids. After removal of 6 bases from V and 2 bases from J, the junction contained 8 bases not matched to a gene. This sequence originates from an adult who was a healthcare worker with PCR-confirmed SARS-CoV-2 infection or an uninfected control (not recorded which). The chain combines TRBV20-1 with TRBJ2-3; TRBD2 matches 7 bases. Material for sequencing was whole blood. CDR3 amino acids: CSAASGVVTDTQYF. The CDR3 DNA reads TGCAGTGCGGCTAGCGGAGTAGTCACAGATACGCAGTATTTT.